A selection of T cell receptor beta chains follows, all from one sample in a study of T-cell reconstitution after alpha-beta-depleted transplantation in children. MiXCR, run by TCRdb on the PCR reads, gives a single entry per CDR3 protein. The table lists around 450,000 distinct CDR3 sequences, 43% of them singletons. The sample was PBMCs, taken before TCRalphabeta/CD19-depleted stem cell transplant. The receptors here all came from a girl aged 2 to 9 with aplastic anemia, due to receive a stem cell transplant. Both conserved end residues are part of each CDR3. Fields, in order: D gene, clone size, V gene, J gene, CDR3 protein, CDR3 DNA. The D gene is left open where the match is weak. Some rows have no size entry. The others give once, few or many, or a class for an expanded clone.

TRBD1	NA	TRBV20-1	TRBJ1-6	CSVKGQAKSPLHF	TGCAGTGTCAAGGGACAGGCGAAGTCACCCCTCCACTTT
TRBD2	NA	TRBV27	TRBJ2-7	CASSGLAAYEQYF	TGTGCCAGCAGTGGGCTAGCGGCTTACGAGCAGTACTTC
TRBD1	NA	TRBV12-3/TRBV12-4	TRBJ1-1	CASNGQGWTEAFF	TGTGCCAGCAATGGACAGGGATGGACTGAAGCTTTCTTT
NA	NA	TRBV5-1	TRBJ1-1	CASSLGGRVAEAFF	TGCGCCAGCAGCTTAGGGGGGCGCGTGGCTGAAGCTTTCTTT
NA	NA	TRBV7-2	TRBJ2-3	CASSLGGPPTDTQYF	TGTGCCAGCAGCTTGGGTGGGCCCCCCACAGATACGCAGTATTTT
NA	NA	TRBV5-1	TRBJ1-1	CASSSGLLNTEAFF	TGCGCCAGCAGCTCCGGACTGCTGAACACTGAAGCTTTCTTT
TRBD2	NA	TRBV7-2	TRBJ2-5	CASSPSGRRETQYF	TGTGCCAGCAGCCCGAGCGGGAGGAGGGAGACCCAGTACTTC
NA	NA	TRBV28	TRBJ2-5	CASVKGVIGGQETQYF	TGTGCCAGCGTAAAAGGGGTAATTGGGGGCCAAGAGACCCAGTACTTC
NA	few	TRBV9	TRBJ2-7	CASSVEAGEGYEQYF	TGTGCCAGCAGCGTAGAGGCAGGGGAGGGGTACGAGCAGTACTTC
NA	NA	TRBV25-1	TRBJ2-3	CASSERPSGRTDTQYF	TGTGCCAGCAGTGAACGACCCTCTGGCCGCACAGATACGCAGTATTTT
NA	NA	TRBV7-2	TRBJ2-7	CASTYEGYEQYF	TGTGCCAGCACCTACGAGGGTTACGAGCAGTACTTC
NA	NA	TRBV5-1	TRBJ2-1	CASSLGGNRNEQFF	TGCGCCAGCAGCTTGGGGGGGAATAGGAATGAGCAGTTCTTC
NA	many	TRBV12-3/TRBV12-4	TRBJ2-2	CASSFRKQNTGELFF	TGTGCCAGCAGTTTCCGGAAACAGAACACCGGGGAGCTGTTTTTT
TRBD1	NA	TRBV5-1	TRBJ1-1	CASSLKPGQGATEAFF	TGCGCCAGCAGCTTAAAACCGGGACAGGGGGCCACTGAAGCTTTCTTT
NA	NA	TRBV12-3/TRBV12-4	TRBJ2-6	CASNLGVGGANVLTF	TGTGCCAGCAATTTAGGGGTAGGGGGGGCCAACGTCCTGACTTTC
TRBD1	NA	TRBV6-1	TRBJ2-1	CASTFRDRVGNEQFF	TGTGCCAGCACCTTCCGGGACAGGGTTGGCAATGAGCAGTTCTTC
NA	NA	TRBV30	TRBJ2-7	CAWSRSTYTYEQYF	TGTGCCTGGAGTCGGTCCACCTACACCTACGAGCAGTACTTC
NA	NA	TRBV29-1	TRBJ2-1	CSALTRNIYNEQFF	TGCAGCGCGCTTACACGTAACATCTACAATGAGCAGTTCTTC
NA	NA	TRBV25-1	TRBJ2-2	CASSESRDTGELFF	TGTGCCAGCAGTGAATCCCGGGATACCGGGGAGCTGTTTTTT
NA	NA	TRBV12-3/TRBV12-4	TRBJ1-1	CASRNGGNEAFF	TGTGCCAGCCGTAACGGGGGAAATGAAGCTTTCTTT
TRBD1	NA	TRBV15	TRBJ2-7	CATSRNRGYEQYF	TGTGCCACCAGCAGAAACAGGGGGTACGAGCAGTACTTC
TRBD2	many	TRBV20-1	TRBJ2-7	CSASLQREGYEQYF	TGCAGTGCTAGCCTCCAGCGGGAGGGGTACGAGCAGTACTTC
NA	NA	TRBV20-1	TRBJ2-5	CSARERDYGETQYF	TGCAGTGCTAGAGAGCGCGACTATGGGGAGACCCAGTACTTC
TRBD1	NA	TRBV20-1	TRBJ2-6	CSATDRGNGANVLTF	TGCAGTGCTACGGACAGGGGGAACGGGGCCAACGTCCTGACTTTC
TRBD2	many	TRBV5-1	TRBJ2-3	CASSLGGLAGADTQYF	TGCGCCAGCAGCTTGGGAGGACTAGCGGGAGCAGATACGCAGTATTTT
NA	NA	TRBV28	TRBJ2-1	CASSQNEQFF	TGTGCCAGCAGTCAGAATGAGCAGTTCTTC
NA	once	TRBV27	TRBJ2-7	CASSLLGKAYEQYF	TGTGCCAGCAGTTTATTGGGAAAGGCCTACGAGCAGTACTTC
NA	many	TRBV30	TRBJ1-3	CAWSVDTSSGNTIYF	TGTGCCTGGAGTGTGGACACGAGCTCTGGAAACACCATATATTTT
TRBD1	many	TRBV12-3/TRBV12-4	TRBJ2-7	CASSRSQTGTYEQYF	TGTGCCAGCAGTCGAAGCCAGACAGGGACCTACGAGCAGTACTTC
TRBD1	many	TRBV4-1	TRBJ1-5	CASSQDPRGYQPQHF	TGCGCCAGCAGCCAAGACCCCAGGGGGTATCAGCCCCAGCATTTT
TRBD1	NA	TRBV28	TRBJ2-5	CASGPGQQETQYF	TGTGCCAGCGGACCGGGACAGCAAGAGACCCAGTACTTC
NA	many	TRBV20-1	TRBJ2-1	CSARDLYLSYNEQFF	TGCAGTGCTAGAGATCTCTATCTCTCCTACAATGAGCAGTTCTTC
NA	NA	TRBV3-1	TRBJ2-1	CASSIWRGNRNEQFF	TGTGCCAGCAGCATTTGGAGAGGCAATAGGAATGAGCAGTTCTTC
NA	many	TRBV15	TRBJ1-2	CATSRLDSLYGYTF	TGTGCCACCAGCCGCCTCGACAGCCTCTATGGCTACACCTTC
TRBD1	NA	TRBV19	TRBJ2-2	CATSPGTGSNTGELFF	TGTGCCACCTCACCCGGGACAGGGTCGAACACCGGGGAGCTGTTTTTT
TRBD2	NA	TRBV5-1	TRBJ2-7	CASSLDGGLAYEQYF	TGCGCCAGCAGCTTAGATGGGGGACTAGCCTACGAGCAGTACTTC
TRBD1	few	TRBV14	TRBJ2-1	CASSQDRQGFHEQFF	TGTGCCAGCAGCCAAGATCGACAGGGTTTCCATGAGCAGTTCTTC
NA	NA	TRBV7-8	TRBJ2-1	CASSPQDEVNEQFF	TGTGCCAGCAGCCCTCAGGACGAGGTGAATGAGCAGTTCTTC
NA	many	TRBV10-3	TRBJ1-1	CAISLSPDTEAFF	TGTGCCATCAGTTTAAGTCCGGACACTGAAGCTTTCTTT
NA	NA	TRBV20-1	TRBJ2-3	CSAPRGGESDTQYF	TGCAGTGCCCCGAGGGGGGGAGAGAGCGATACGCAGTATTTT
NA	few	TRBV6-2/TRBV6-3	TRBJ1-5	CASQRDKFFNQPQHF	TGTGCCAGCCAGCGGGACAAGTTCTTCAATCAGCCCCAGCATTTT
NA	NA	TRBV28	TRBJ1-5	CASSWGQGYQPQHF	TGTGCCAGCAGTTGGGGGCAGGGATATCAGCCCCAGCATTTT
NA	NA	TRBV28	TRBJ2-5	CASRPRRETQYF	TGTGCCAGCAGACCGAGACGAGAGACCCAGTACTTC
NA	NA	TRBV5-4	TRBJ1-2	CASSRGGNYGYTF	TGTGCCAGCAGCCGAGGAGGGAACTATGGCTACACCTTC
TRBD1	many	TRBV12-3/TRBV12-4	TRBJ2-1	CASTTADRGYNEQFF	TGTGCCAGCACCACGGCGGACAGGGGATACAATGAGCAGTTCTTC
NA	NA	TRBV20-1	TRBJ2-4	CSAAPSGPQNIQYF	TGCAGTGCCGCCCCTTCGGGACCACAAAACATTCAGTACTTC
NA	many	TRBV5-1	TRBJ1-1	CASSLDSPTEAFF	TGCGCCAGCAGCTTGGACAGCCCCACTGAAGCTTTCTTT
TRBD1	many	TRBV9	TRBJ1-1	CASSVAGTENTEAFF	TGTGCCAGCAGCGTAGCAGGGACAGAGAACACTGAAGCTTTCTTT
NA	NA	TRBV20-1	TRBJ2-3	CSARAGSRPSTDTQYF	TGCAGTGCTAGAGCCGGTTCGCGGCCCAGCACAGATACGCAGTATTTT
NA	NA	TRBV28	TRBJ2-3	CASSLYTERVLSRLSDTQYF	TGTGCCAGCAGTTTATATACAGAAAGAGTCCTAAGCAGGCTCTCAGATACGCAGTATTTT
TRBD1	NA	TRBV6-1	TRBJ2-2	CATSRDRGLTGELFF	TGTGCCACTTCCAGGGACAGGGGGCTGACCGGGGAGCTGTTTTTT
NA	many	TRBV6-7	TRBJ1-2	CASSSGDRPIYGYTF	TGTGCCAGCAGTTCAGGAGACAGGCCCATCTATGGCTACACCTTC